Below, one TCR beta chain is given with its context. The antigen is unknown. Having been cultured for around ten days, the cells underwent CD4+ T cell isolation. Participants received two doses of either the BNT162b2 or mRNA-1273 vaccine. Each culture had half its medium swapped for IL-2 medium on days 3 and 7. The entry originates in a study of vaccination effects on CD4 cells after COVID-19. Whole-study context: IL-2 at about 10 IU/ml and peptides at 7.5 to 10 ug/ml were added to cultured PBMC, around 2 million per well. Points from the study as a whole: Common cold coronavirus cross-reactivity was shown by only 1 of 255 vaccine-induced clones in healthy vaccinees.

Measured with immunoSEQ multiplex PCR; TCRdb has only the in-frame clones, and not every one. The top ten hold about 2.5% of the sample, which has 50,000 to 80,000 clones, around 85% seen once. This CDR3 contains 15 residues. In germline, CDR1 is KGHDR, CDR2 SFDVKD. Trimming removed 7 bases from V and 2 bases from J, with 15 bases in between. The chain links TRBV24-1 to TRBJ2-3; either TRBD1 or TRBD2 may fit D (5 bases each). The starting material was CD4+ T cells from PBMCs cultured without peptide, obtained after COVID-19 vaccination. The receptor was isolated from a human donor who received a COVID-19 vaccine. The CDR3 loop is CATSPGAGPTDTQYF. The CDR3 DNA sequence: TGTGCCACCAGCCCCGGGGCCGGGCCCACAGATACGCAGTATTTT.